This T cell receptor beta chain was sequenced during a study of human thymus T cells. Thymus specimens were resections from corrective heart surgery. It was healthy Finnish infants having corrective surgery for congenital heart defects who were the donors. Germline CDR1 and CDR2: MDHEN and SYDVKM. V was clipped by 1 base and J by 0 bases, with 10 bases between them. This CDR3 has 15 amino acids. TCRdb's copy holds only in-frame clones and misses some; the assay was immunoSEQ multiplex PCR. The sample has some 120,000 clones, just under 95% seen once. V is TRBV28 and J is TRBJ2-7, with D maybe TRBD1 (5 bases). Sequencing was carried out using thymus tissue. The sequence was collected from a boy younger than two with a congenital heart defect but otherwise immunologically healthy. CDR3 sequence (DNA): TGTGCCAGCAGTTTATATCAGGGTCCCTCCTACGAGCAGTACTTC. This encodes CASSLYQGPSYEQYF.